Reported below is one TCR beta chain. The target of this receptor is not known. Per-nucleotide qualities are absent, and no much larger clonotype sits a single base away. The data derive from a study of T cell therapy after organ transplantation (dated by TCRdb to about 2019). Background for the entire study: The therapy products consisted of autologous CMV-specific T cells grown in vitro for approximately two weeks using a peptide pool of 30 HLA class I and II CMV epitopes. Each patient got up to 6 T cell doses, given every 2 weeks, and was then monitored for around 28 weeks after finishing therapy. Among the ten patients, eight were classed as clinical responders, while two were classed as nonresponders. Across 2 to 6 intravenous infusions, patients got a median of 1.92 x 10^8 CMV-specific T cells. A follow-up TRBV repertoire analysis was performed on an open-label phase I trial of autologous CMV-specific adoptive T cell therapy in solid-organ transplant recipients. Pretherapy peripheral blood samples were collected before T cell therapy was commenced. Of the approximately eleven patients, only 7 or 8 had long-term post-therapy samples available. The paper as a whole reports these results and caveats: Fold change in CD8 clonality after therapy inversely correlated with pretherapy clonality, suggesting less biased repertoires were more receptive to remodeling. Nonresponders showed marked pretherapy clonal expansions with minimal repertoire change after therapy. Because the cohort was small, confounders such as concurrent antirejection and antiviral medications could not be assessed. Post-therapy reconstitution appeared to include both transferred clonotypes and endogenous clonotypes not detected in the therapy products. The small number of expansions detected in nonresponders may reflect reduced sample coverage resulting from poor CD8+ T cell yield.

Using the immunoSEQ two-step, bias-controlled multiplex PCR assay, TRB CDR3 regions were amplified from genomic DNA. CDR3 libraries were sequenced on an Illumina NextSeq 500. In the source study's methods: The immunoSEQ Analyzer platform was used for initial alignment and bioinformatics, including bias normalization against synthetic CDR3 analogs. V, D and J genes were annotated according to IMGT database definitions. VDJtools version 1.1.10 and the R package tcR version 2.2.1.11 were used with default settings for further TRBV analyses. GLIPH analysis was performed with version 1.0 using default settings. For CDR3 sequences with at least 5 reads, significant changes in clonotype frequency were assessed with a 2-sided binomial test and Benjamini-Hochberg correction (alpha = 0.01). Here the immuneACCESS table is served through TCRdb, limited to in-frame sequences with V and J called. Missing clones are a known gap in these copies; in checked studies unresolved V genes cover under half, and the rest lacks a known reason. V, J and clone size reflect that table, while D and trimming were determined from the DNA. This sample holds approximately 52,000 clones; less than 95% were observed only once. The ten most abundant clones make up approximately 3.4% of the sample.

The CDR3 numbers 16 residues from cysteine through phenylalanine. Just CDR3 DNA is preserved here, 48 bases in frame from base 1. V is trimmed back by 0 bases and J by 1 base, and the junction contains 6 bases that no gene match accounts for. The germline V gene yields SGHRS for CDR1 and YFSETQ for CDR2. The time point label, read with the paper, signifies: before start of T cell therapy. The patients had received solid-organ transplants and had drug-resistant/recurrent cytomegalovirus. Ten trial participants were chosen for repertoire analysis on the basis of the availability of post-therapy peripheral blood mononuclear cells. Viable CD3+CD8+CD4- lymphocytes were sorted from PBMCs on a BD FACSAria III. Genomic DNA was extracted from sorted cells with the Qiagen DNeasy Kit.

The sequencing here drew on CD8+ T cells from blood, taken before autologous CMV-specific T cell therapy. The receptor was derived from a human patient who had received a solid organ transplant and had CMV disease. Recombination connected TRBV5-1 to TRBJ2-7; TRBD2 aligns with 8 central bases. The CDR3 region: CASSLDTRGESYEQYF. In nucleotide form, the sequence is TGCGCCAGCAGCTTGGACACGCGGGGGGAATCCTACGAGCAGTACTTC.